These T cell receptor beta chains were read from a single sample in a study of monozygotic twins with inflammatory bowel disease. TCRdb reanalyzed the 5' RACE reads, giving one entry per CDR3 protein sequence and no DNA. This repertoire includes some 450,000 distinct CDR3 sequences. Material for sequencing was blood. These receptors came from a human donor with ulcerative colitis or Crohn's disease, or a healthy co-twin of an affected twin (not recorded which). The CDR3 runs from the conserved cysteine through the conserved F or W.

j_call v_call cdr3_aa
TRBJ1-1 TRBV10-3 CAITPGREAEAFF
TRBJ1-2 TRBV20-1 CSAVPGGSYGYTF
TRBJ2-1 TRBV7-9 CASSLAGTRVYNEQFF
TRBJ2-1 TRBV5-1 CASSWDISDSYNEQFF
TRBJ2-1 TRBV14 CASRTGTGSYNEQFF
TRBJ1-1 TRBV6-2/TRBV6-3 CASSPRLRGEAFF
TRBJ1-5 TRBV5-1 CASSRDSNQPQHF
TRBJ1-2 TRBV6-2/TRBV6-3 CAGSQYGNYGYTF
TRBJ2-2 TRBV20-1 CSAPGRANTGELFF
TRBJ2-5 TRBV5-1 CASSLIQGREETQYF
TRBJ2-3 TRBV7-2 CASSLGPSGRDTQYF
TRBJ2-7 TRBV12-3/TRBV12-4 CASSLGSGRGKQYF
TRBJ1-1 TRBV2 CASRGDQAAEAFF
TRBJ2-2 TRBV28 CASSLHTGAGELFF
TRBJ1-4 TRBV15 CATIGGEKLFF
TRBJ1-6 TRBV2 CATRTGVNSPLHF
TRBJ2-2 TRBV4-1 CASSRPHGSTGELFF
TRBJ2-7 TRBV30 CAWRERGAYEQYF
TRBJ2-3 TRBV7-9 CASSFVRTDTQYF
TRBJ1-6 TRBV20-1 CSARIDSNSPLHF
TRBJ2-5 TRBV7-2 CASRQDPPETQYF
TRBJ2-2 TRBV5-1 CASSSNRDRGPTGELFF
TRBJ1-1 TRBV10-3 CAIRGTGKDTEAFF
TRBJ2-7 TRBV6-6 CASSLTALSYEQYF
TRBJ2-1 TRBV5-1 CASSPDSSSYNEQFF
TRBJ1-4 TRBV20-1 CSAQTETNEKLFF
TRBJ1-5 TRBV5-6 CASGTGGRSNQPQHF
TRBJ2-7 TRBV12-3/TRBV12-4 CASSGTELAYEQYF
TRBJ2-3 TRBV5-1 CASSFTGGPTDTQYF
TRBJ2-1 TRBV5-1 CASSQGTVQYNEQFF
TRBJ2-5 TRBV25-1 CASSEGSLETQYF
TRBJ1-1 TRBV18 CASSPPGQGGEAFF
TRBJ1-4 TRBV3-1 CASSDRRGAEKLFF
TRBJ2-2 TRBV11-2 CASSPFRDSELFF
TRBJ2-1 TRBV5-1 CASSLGGGKSGGPNEQFF